This TCR beta chain was obtained from a study of control samples from healthy donors and cancer patients. Using immunoSEQ multiplex PCR, the repertoire was profiled, and TCRdb retains in-frame clones only, with some absent. The sample shows more than 85,000 clones, approximately 84% of them seen only once. The CDR3 loop spans 13 amino acids. Trimming took 5 bases from V and 2 from J, leaving 7 bases between them. Germline V gene data show CDR1 as MNHEY and CDR2 as SVGAGI. This chain uses TRBV6-5 with TRBJ2-1; tentatively, D is TRBD2 (5 bases). The origin of this receptor is a man between 65 and 85 years old with lung cancer. The source material was PBMCs. DNA of the CDR3: TGTGCCAGCAGTATGGGAGCCTACAATGAGCAGTTCTTC. Its translation: CASSMGAYNEQFF.